The sequence of this T cell receptor beta chain was determined in a study of long-term antiretroviral therapy in people with HIV. It was version v3.0 of the immunoSEQ assay that was run at survey level. Assay: immunoSEQ multiplex PCR; the TCRdb copy retains only in-frame clones and omits some. Of tens of thousands of clones in the sample, about 93% were seen once. Comments on this clone: Antigen specificity is unknown.

General observations from the study: Older ART regimens may have been in use when blood was drawn between the mid-2000s and the late 2010s. CDR3 lengths in HIV samples spanned a narrower range than controls.

The germline gives CDR1 SEHNR, CDR2 FQNEAQ (reference sequence). CDR3 length equals 12 residues. The V and J ends lost 4 bases and 5 bases respectively, with 8 bases between them. Among participants with HIV, every one received treatment in the United States. Ahead of DNA extraction, samples held about 0.95-10 million cryopreserved PBMC each. The receptor was isolated from a middle-aged woman with HIV. The gene calls are TRBV7-9 and TRBJ2-5, with D hard to call. Sequencing used unsorted PBMCs, obtained more than 5 years after starting antiretroviral therapy. In nucleotides, the CDR3 is TGTGCCAGCAGCTCGATAGGGGAGACCCAGTACTTC. It yields the protein CASSSIGETQYF.